The sequence of this T cell receptor beta chain was determined in a study of T cells in Graves' hyperthyroidism and ophthalmopathy. Study-level findings and limits: Peripheral blood also featured most of the thyroid clonotypes expanded above 0.001. Stable hyperthyroidism was separated from ophthalmopathy by a model based on 13 V-J features.

This clonotype was detected ten times or more. Its antigen remains unidentified. This CDR3 is 15 amino acids long. The V end lost 5 bases, the J end lost 2 bases, and 13 bases lay between the germline ends. Germline-derived CDR1 and CDR2 are SGHTA and FQGTGA. RNA transcripts yielded amplified TCR beta CDR3 regions. The study used the HTBI primer set for a first-round RT-PCR of the TCR CDR3. A single record per CDR3 protein comes from TCRdb applying MiXCR to the multiplex PCR reads. The table includes 350,000 to 450,000 distinct CDR3 sequences, more than 12% detected once. On the basis of clinical symptoms, serum thyroxine and TRAb, thyroid ultrasound and orbital computed tomography, diagnoses were made. It was 10 ml of fresh peripheral blood that supplied the PBMCs.

The source is a man aged 45-60 years with Graves' ophthalmopathy. V is TRBV7-3 and J is TRBJ2-1, with a tentative D call TRBD1 (7 bases). Sequenced material: blood. The CDR3 DNA reads TGTGCCAGCAGCCAGTCCAGGGGGGCCTACAATGAGCAGTTCTTC. Translated, it gives CASSQSRGAYNEQFF.